The clone carrying this T cell receptor (beta chain) was picked up many times. This entry belongs to a study of T cells in Graves' hyperthyroidism and ophthalmopathy. RNA transcripts served as the template for amplifying TCR beta CDR3 regions. The primer set for the first-round RT-PCR of the TCR CDR3 was HTBI. Using its own MiXCR run on the multiplex PCR reads, TCRdb lists one record per CDR3 protein. The table includes about half a million distinct CDR3 sequences, less than 25% detected once. Duration under 3 months, a NOSPECS grade of at least 4, and a Clinical Activity Score of at least 3 characterized the ophthalmopathy patients. CDR3 length: 15 residues. V was shortened by 4 bases and J by 4 bases, with 16 bases between the two germline ends. Looked up from germline, CDR1 is MNHNS and CDR2 is SASEGT.

Sample: blood. The rearrangement uses TRBV6-1 and TRBJ1-2; D is perhaps TRBD1 (5 bases). This receptor was identified in a woman in her 30s with Graves' ophthalmopathy. The CDR3: CASSVTTAHSYGYTF. Here the CDR3 DNA reads TGTGCCAGCAGTGTAACGACAGCGCACTCCTATGGCTACACCTTC.